The sequence of this T cell receptor beta chain was determined in a study of cytomegalovirus exposure and HLA in healthy donors. The table lists this clone with a few counts. Its antigen is not identified. V was shortened by 1 base and J by 5 bases, with 9 bases between the two germline ends. This CDR3 comprises 14 residues. Germline-derived CDR1 and CDR2 are MNHNS and SASEGT. Overall study results and limits: CMV serostatus was the sole immune exposure data available. Sequence variants that were highly shared formed a cluster that was likely a sequencing artifact.

The study ran its PCR with 60 Vbeta and 13 Jbeta primers. Some clones are missing from TCRdb's copy, which holds only in-frame ones; the method was immunoSEQ multiplex PCR. The sample shows 150,000 to 200,000 clones, over 70% of them seen only once. Sample: PBMCs. This TCR was sampled from a woman younger than 35 in good health and CMV-seropositive. The chain employs TRBV6-1 and TRBJ1-3; D gene unclear. The CDR3 DNA reads as TGTGCCAGCAGTGAAGTTCAGGATCGAAACACCATATATTTT. Residues: CASSEVQDRNTIYF.